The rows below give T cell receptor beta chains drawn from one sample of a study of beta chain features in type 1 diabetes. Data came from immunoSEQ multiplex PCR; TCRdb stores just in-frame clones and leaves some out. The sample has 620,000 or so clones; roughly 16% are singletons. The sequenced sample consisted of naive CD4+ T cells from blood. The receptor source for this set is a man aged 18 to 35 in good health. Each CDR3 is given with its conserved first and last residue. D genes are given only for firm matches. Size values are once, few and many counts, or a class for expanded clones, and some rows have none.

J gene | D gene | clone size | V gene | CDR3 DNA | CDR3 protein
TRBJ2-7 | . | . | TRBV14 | TGTGCCAGCAGCCAAGATCGTGGAGGGTGGAACGAGCAGTACTTC | CASSQDRGGWNEQYF
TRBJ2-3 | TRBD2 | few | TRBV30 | TGTGCCTGGAGTTGGGGGGGGATAAGCACAGATACGCAGTATTTT | CAWSWGGISTDTQYF
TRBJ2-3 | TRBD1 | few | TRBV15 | TGTGCCACCAGCAGAGATCGATTGGGCAGGGGGACAGATACGCAGTATTTT | CATSRDRLGRGTDTQYF
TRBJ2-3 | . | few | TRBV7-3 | TGTGCCAGCAGAGACTTGGGGGGCACAGATACGCAGTATTTT | CASRDLGGTDTQYF
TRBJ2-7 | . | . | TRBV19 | TGTGCCAGTAGTTCCCTACAGGGCAAGTACGAGCAGTACTTC | CASSSLQGKYEQYF
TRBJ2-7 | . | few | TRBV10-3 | TGTGCCATCAGCCTTCTTGAGTCGGGCGAGCAGTACTTC | CAISLLESGEQYF
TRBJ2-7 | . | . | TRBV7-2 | TGTGCCAGCAGTAGGAGGGACCCCTCCTACGAGCAGTACTTC | CASSRRDPSYEQYF
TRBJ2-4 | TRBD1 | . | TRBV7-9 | TGTGCCAGCAGCCTTAGACAGGGGGGTGCCAAAAACATTCAGTACTTC | CASSLRQGGAKNIQYF
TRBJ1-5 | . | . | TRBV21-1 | TGTGCCAGCAGCAGCGGAGAGGGTAGGGATGATCAGCCCCAGCATTTT | CASSSGEGRDDQPQHF
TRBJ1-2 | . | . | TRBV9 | TGTGCCAGCAGCCCCCGGACGGACCCTTTGCCTGGCTACACCTTC | CASSPRTDPLPGYTF
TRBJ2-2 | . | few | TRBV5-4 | TGTGCCAGCAGCTTGAAACAGCTGAACACCGGGGAGCTGTTTTTT | CASSLKQLNTGELFF
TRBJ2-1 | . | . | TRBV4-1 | TGCGCCAGCAGCCAAATCACCAGATCCTACAATGAGCAGTTCTTC | CASSQITRSYNEQFF
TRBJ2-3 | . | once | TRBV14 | TGTGCCAGCAGCCAAGATTATACGCAGTATTTT | CASSQDYTQYF
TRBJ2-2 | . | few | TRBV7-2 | TGTGCCAGCACCGCCCAATACGGCACCGGGGAGCTGTTTTTT | CASTAQYGTGELFF
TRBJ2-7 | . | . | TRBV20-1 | TGCAGTGCTAGCAGAGACATGGAGCAGTACTTC | CSASRDMEQYF
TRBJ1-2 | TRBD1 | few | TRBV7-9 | TGTGCCAGCCCCCCGGCGGCAGGGGGAGTCGGGAACTATGGCTACACCTTC | CASPPAAGGVGNYGYTF
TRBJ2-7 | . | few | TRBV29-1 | TGCAGCGTTGAAGAGGGAGAGCAGTACTTC | CSVEEGEQYF
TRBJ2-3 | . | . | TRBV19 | TGTGCCAGCCTCTCTGGCACAGATACGCAGTATTTT | CASLSGTDTQYF
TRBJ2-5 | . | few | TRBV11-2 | TGTGCCACCGAGGATGGGGGCACAGTGACCCAGTACTTC | CATEDGGTVTQYF
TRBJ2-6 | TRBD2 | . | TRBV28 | TGTGCCAGCAGTTTAGACGCGGGGGGATCCTCTGGGGCCAACGTCCTGACTTTC | CASSLDAGGSSGANVLTF
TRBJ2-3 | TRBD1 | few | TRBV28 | TGTGCCAGCAGTGGACAGGGGCACCTCCACACAGATACGCAGTATTTT | CASSGQGHLHTDTQYF
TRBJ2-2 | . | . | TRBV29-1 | TGCAGCGTTGAATCGCACACCGGGGAGCTGTTTTTT | CSVESHTGELFF
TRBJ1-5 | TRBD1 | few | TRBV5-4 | TGTGCCAGCAGCTTGTATACAGGGGCTAGCAATCAGCCCCAGCATTTT | CASSLYTGASNQPQHF
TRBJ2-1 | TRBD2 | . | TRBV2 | TGTGCCAGCAGTCCGAGCGGGAGGTGGTTCTTC | CASSPSGRWFF
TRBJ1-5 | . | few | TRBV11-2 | TGTGCCAGCAGCTTAGGGTCCAACAATCAGCCCCAGCATTTT | CASSLGSNNQPQHF
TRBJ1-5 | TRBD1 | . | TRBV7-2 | TGTGCCAGCAGCTTAGCGCCACAGGGGTACACTCAGCCCCAGCATTTT | CASSLAPQGYTQPQHF
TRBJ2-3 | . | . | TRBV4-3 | TGCGCCAGCAGCCAAGTGGCTAGCACAGATACGCAGTATTTT | CASSQVASTDTQYF